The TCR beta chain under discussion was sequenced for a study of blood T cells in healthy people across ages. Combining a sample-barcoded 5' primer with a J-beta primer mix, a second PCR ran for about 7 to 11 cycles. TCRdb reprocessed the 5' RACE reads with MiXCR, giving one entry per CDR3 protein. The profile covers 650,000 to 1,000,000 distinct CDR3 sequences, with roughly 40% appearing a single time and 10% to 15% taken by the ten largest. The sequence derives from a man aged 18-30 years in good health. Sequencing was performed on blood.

DNA of the CDR3: TGTGCCAGCAGCGTAGAACGGTCCGAGGATGAGCAGTTCTTC. Amino acid sequence: CASSVERSEDEQFF. J is TRBJ2-1 and V is TRBV9; D is unresolved. V lost 0 bases, J lost 8 bases, and 12 bases lay in between. CDR1 and CDR2 (germline): SGDLS, YYNGEE. This CDR3 spans 14 amino acids.